A selection of T cell receptor beta chains follows, all from one sample in a study of T-cell reconstitution after alpha-beta-depleted transplantation in children. TCRdb re-analysed the PCR reads in MiXCR, keeping a single row per CDR3 protein. The sample lists approximately 99,000 distinct CDR3 sequences, approximately 6.9% occurring once. The source was PBMCs, mostly from graft donor cells, collected 360 days after TCRalphabeta/CD19-depleted stem cell transplant. The receptor source for this set is a male patient between 2 and 15 years old who had a stem cell transplant for acute lymphoblastic leukemia, so the T cells may come from the graft donor. Each CDR3 is given with its conserved first and last residue. A D gene is named only where the DNA matches it firmly. Clone size, where shown, is once, few, many, or a class for clones that have expanded.

size	D	V	J	CDR3	DNA
few	.	TRBV9	TRBJ1-5	CASSPGAGVQPQHF	TGTGCCAGCAGCCCAGGGGCAGGGGTTCAGCCCCAGCATTTT
.	.	TRBV28	TRBJ1-4	CASRAEGWDEKLFF	TGTGCCAGCAGGGCGGAGGGCTGGGATGAAAAACTGTTTTTT
many	TRBD1	TRBV28	TRBJ2-3	CASTSGQASTDTQYF	TGTGCCAGCACCTCGGGACAGGCGAGCACAGATACGCAGTATTTT
.	.	TRBV7-9	TRBJ1-1	CASSLGRVGRPNPEAFF	TGTGCCAGCAGCTTGGGTCGGGTCGGCCGACCGAACCCTGAAGCTTTCTTT
few	.	TRBV6-2/TRBV6-3	TRBJ2-3	CASSTTRSDTQYF	TGTGCCAGCAGCACGACGCGTTCAGATACGCAGTATTTT
many	TRBD2	TRBV5-8	TRBJ2-3	CASSLAGGAEDTQYF	TGTGCCAGCAGCCTGGCGGGGGGGGCGGAAGATACGCAGTATTTT
many	TRBD2	TRBV20-1	TRBJ2-2	CSALGLEYTGELFF	TGCAGTGCTTTGGGACTAGAGTACACCGGGGAGCTGTTTTTT
many	.	TRBV7-2	TRBJ1-1	CASSLPPVGNTEAFF	TGTGCCAGCAGCTTACCCCCCGTGGGGAACACTGAAGCTTTCTTT
many	.	TRBV4-3	TRBJ2-2	CASSQDRADTGELFF	TGCGCCAGCAGCCAAGATAGGGCGGACACCGGGGAGCTGTTTTTT
.	.	TRBV7-3	TRBJ2-1	CASSLNQGYNEQFF	TGTGCCAGCAGCTTAAACCAGGGCTACAATGAGCAGTTCTTC
many	.	TRBV4-3	TRBJ1-6	CASSQEGQLTLHF	TGCGCCAGCAGCCAAGAAGGACAACTTACCCTCCACTTT
few	TRBD1	TRBV7-8	TRBJ2-5	CASSPGTGKETQYF	TGTGCCAGCAGCCCCGGGACAGGAAAAGAGACCCAGTACTTC
few	TRBD1	TRBV9	TRBJ2-5	CASSPSGGVQETQYF	TGTGCCAGCAGCCCATCAGGGGGAGTCCAAGAGACCCAGTACTTC
many	.	TRBV20-1	TRBJ1-5	CSARDNGLNQPQHF	TGCAGTGCTAGAGATAATGGTCTCAATCAGCCCCAGCATTTT
many	.	TRBV6-1	TRBJ2-7	CASSPRLGKVYEQYF	TGTGCCAGCAGTCCCCGTCTCGGGAAGGTCTACGAGCAGTACTTC
many	TRBD1	TRBV5-1	TRBJ2-5	CASSLRGLQETQYF	TGCGCCAGCAGCTTAAGGGGGCTCCAAGAGACCCAGTACTTC
.	TRBD2	TRBV7-8	TRBJ2-4	CASSSGLAVAKNIQYF	TGTGCCAGCAGCTCGGGACTAGCGGTCGCCAAAAACATTCAGTACTTC
many	.	TRBV29-1	TRBJ2-5	CSVRQETQYF	TGCAGCGTTAGGCAAGAGACCCAGTACTTC
.	.	TRBV4-1	TRBJ1-1	CASSHPGGGYSEAFF	TGCGCCAGCAGCCACCCTGGCGGGGGATACTCTGAAGCTTTCTTT
many	.	TRBV7-6	TRBJ1-1	CATESLGNTEAFF	TGTGCCACCGAGAGCCTTGGGAACACTGAAGCTTTCTTT
few	.	TRBV4-1	TRBJ2-5	CASGSRGGTQYF	TGCGCCAGCGGTTCCCGGGGAGGGACCCAGTACTTC
few	TRBD2	TRBV28	TRBJ2-2	CASSLTPGLAGVVYGELFF	TGTGCCAGCAGTTTAACCCCGGGACTAGCGGGAGTTGTCTACGGGGAGCTGTTTTTT
many	.	TRBV12-3/TRBV12-4	TRBJ2-5	CASSLALEEQETQYF	TGTGCCAGCAGTTTAGCGCTAGAGGAGCAAGAGACCCAGTACTTC
.	.	TRBV11-1	TRBJ2-1	CASSSPGWRAGGREGYNEQFF	TGTGCCAGCAGCTCCCCAGGCTGGCGGGCCGGAGGGCGGGAAGGGTACAATGAGCAGTTCTTC
many	.	TRBV12-3/TRBV12-4	TRBJ1-6	CASTPGLATGLYSPLHF	TGTGCCAGCACCCCAGGACTGGCTACAGGTTTATACTCACCCCTCCACTTT
.	.	TRBV30	TRBJ2-3	CAWSGQGLDAQYF	TGTGCCTGGAGTGGGCAGGGGCTCGACGCGCAGTATTTT
many	TRBD1	TRBV10-3	TRBJ1-3	CAIRDRQGTGNTIYF	TGTGCCATCAGGGACCGACAGGGAACTGGAAACACCATATATTTT
many	TRBD2	TRBV7-2	TRBJ2-1	CASSLLLAGGLFSYNEQFF	TGTGCCAGCAGCTTATTACTAGCGGGGGGGCTGTTTTCCTACAATGAGCAGTTCTTC
many	TRBD2	TRBV6-5	TRBJ2-3	CASSSSGGAADTQYF	TGTGCCAGCAGTTCCAGCGGGGGGGCAGCAGATACGCAGTATTTT
many	.	TRBV20-1	TRBJ2-3	CSASLGWADTQYF	TGCAGTGCTAGCTTAGGGTGGGCAGATACGCAGTATTTT
many	.	TRBV9	TRBJ2-2	CASSILVTGELFF	TGTGCCAGCAGCATACTAGTGACCGGGGAGCTGTTTTTT
few	.	TRBV3-1	TRBJ2-3	CASSQDGFWRDTQYF	TGTGCCAGCAGCCAGGACGGATTCTGGCGAGATACGCAGTATTTT
many	TRBD2	TRBV10-3	TRBJ2-4	CAISEPGTSDIQYF	TGTGCCATCAGTGAACCCGGGACTAGCGACATTCAGTACTTC
.	.	TRBV6-1	TRBJ2-7	CASSEGSGLASSYEQYF	TGTGCCAGCAGTGAAGGGTCAGGTCTAGCTTCCTCCTACGAGCAGTACTTC
many	.	TRBV6-5	TRBJ1-2	CASSYSRAANYGYTF	TGTGCCAGCAGTTACTCGAGGGCTGCTAACTATGGCTACACCTTC
many	.	TRBV11-1	TRBJ2-1	CASSLMVHNEQFF	TGTGCCAGCAGCTTAATGGTGCACAATGAGCAGTTCTTC
many	.	TRBV9	TRBJ2-7	CASSVGGAHEQYF	TGTGCCAGCAGCGTAGGAGGGGCCCACGAGCAGTACTTC
.	TRBD1	TRBV7-9	TRBJ2-3	CASRDRGLGTDTQYF	TGTGCCAGCCGGGACAGGGGGCTCGGCACAGATACGCAGTATTTT
many	TRBD1	TRBV12-3/TRBV12-4	TRBJ1-5	CASSRGTGGRQPQHF	TGTGCCAGCAGTCGAGGGACAGGGGGGCGCCAGCCCCAGCATTTT
many	.	TRBV6-2/TRBV6-3	TRBJ2-2	CASSYVNGAGELFF	TGTGCCAGCAGTTACGTCAACGGGGCCGGGGAGCTGTTTTTT
.	.	TRBV2	TRBJ2-5	CASSEGHDQYF	TGTGCCAGCAGTGAAGGCCACGACCAGTACTTC
.	.	TRBV30	TRBJ2-1	CAWSQVMLREYNEQFF	TGTGCCTGGAGTCAAGTTATGCTCAGGGAGTACAATGAGCAGTTCTTC
many	.	TRBV21-1	TRBJ2-1	CASSKVASGGPNEQFF	TGTGCCAGCAGCAAAGTCGCTAGCGGAGGCCCCAATGAGCAGTTCTTC